One and the same sample provided the 31 T cell receptor beta chains below, sequenced in a study of T-cell reconstitution after alpha-beta-depleted transplantation in children. This sample's TCRbeta library carried unique molecular identifier barcodes. TCRdb used MiXCR to reprocess the PCR reads, holding one entry per CDR3 protein. The sample has approximately 500,000 distinct CDR3 sequences, 8% to 11% seen once. The sequencing used PBMCs, collected before TCRalphabeta/CD19-depleted stem cell transplant. Receptors originate from a child aged 2 to 10 with inherited bone marrow failure, due to receive a stem cell transplant.

This clonotype was recorded many times. This sequence joins TRBV15 and TRBJ1-5; no reliable D call. Germline CDR1 LNHNV, CDR2 YYDKDF (reference sequence). This CDR3 is 18 amino acids long. V was shortened by 0 bases and J by 2 bases, with 17 bases between the two germline ends. CDR3 sequence reads: CATSRDQIFRERNQPQHF. CDR3 DNA sequence: TGTGCCACCAGCAGAGATCAAATTTTCCGGGAGCGCAATCAGCCCCAGCATTTT.

This clonotype has a handful of counts. The gene calls are TRBV7-9 and TRBJ2-7, with 7 bases lining up with TRBD2. This CDR3 comprises 16 residues. V trimming: 2 bases; J trimming: 2 bases; junction bases outside the gene matches: 9. Germline CDR1 reads SEHNR; CDR2 reads FQNEAQ (reference sequence). This chain's CDR3 is CASSLSGTTITYEQYF. The CDR3 coding sequence is TGTGCCAGCAGCTTATCCGGGACTACAATCACCTACGAGCAGTACTTC.

This clonotype was counted between two and nine times. The rearrangement uses TRBV20-1 and TRBJ2-1, with 9 positions matching TRBD2. Per the germline V gene, CDR1 is DFQATT and CDR2 is SNEGSKA (reference sequence). This CDR3 contains 13 residues. With V trimmed by 6 bases and J by 7 bases, 7 bases remained unmatched. Written as DNA, the CDR3 is TGCAGTGCAGGCACTAGCGGGTATAATGAGCAGTTCTTC. This translates into CSAGTSGYNEQFF.

As for this clonotype: The junction differs from germline at one of its ends, possibly a read error. The J gene is TRBJ2-7, the V gene TRBV27; TRBD1 matches 9 bases. The germline gives CDR1 MNHEY, CDR2 SMNVEV (reference sequence). CDR3 length equals 16 residues. CDR3 bases: TGTGCCAGCAGTTTATCGGTCGGGACAGGGCCCCACGAGCAGTCCTTC. It translates to CASSLSVGTGPHEQSF.

This clonotype was seen a handful of times. The chain combines TRBV5-1 with TRBJ1-1, with 12 bases fitting TRBD1. V was pared by 4 bases and J by 4 bases, with 14 bases of the junction left unmatched. This CDR3 is built from 18 residues. CDR1 and CDR2 from the germline V gene are SGHRS and YFSETQ. The CDR3 sequence is CASSLRPGQGAGGTEAFF. DNA of the CDR3: TGCGCCAGCAGCCTCCGTCCGGGACAGGGGGCCGGTGGCACTGAAGCTTTCTTT.

Ten or more counts support this clonotype. The chain joins TRBV30 to TRBJ2-7, with TRBD2 matching 13 bases. The CDR3 has 15 amino acids. V lost 3 bases, J lost 2 bases, and 4 bases stayed unmatched. Germline lookup yields CDR1 GTSNPN and CDR2 SVGIG (reference sequence). The CDR3 region is CAWRPGLAGPYEQYF. CDR3 sequence (DNA): TGTGCCTGGAGGCCGGGACTAGCGGGACCCTACGAGCAGTACTTC.

This clonotype has only a few counts. The chain employs TRBV4-3 and TRBJ2-2; no reliable D call. The CDR3 covers 18 residues. V lost 6 bases and J 1 base, leaving 21 bases between the germline ends. Germline lookup yields CDR1 LGHNA and CDR2 YSLEER. The CDR3 reads CASRGSTLPLLNTGELFF. The CDR3 DNA sequence: TGCGCCAGCAGGGGATCGACCCTTCCCCTCTTGAACACCGGGGAGCTGTTTTTT.

This clonotype has at least ten counts. This chain connects TRBV6-2 or TRBV6-3 to TRBJ1-2; D is undetermined. Germline loops: CDR1 MNHEY, CDR2 SVGEGT. V shed 4 bases and J shed 3 bases, with 6 bases lying between them. The CDR3 is 12 amino acids. The CDR3 region has the DNA TGTGCCAGCAGTTGGAATGACTATGGCTACACCTTC. Amino acid sequence: CASSWNDYGYTF.

Many counts were recorded for this clonotype. The rearrangement uses TRBV15 and TRBJ2-7; 11 positions agree with TRBD2. Losses at the gene ends were 0 bases for V and 3 bases for J; bases not matched to a gene: 4. This CDR3 comprises 16 residues. Germline V CDR1 and CDR2: LNHNV, YYDKDF (reference sequence). CDR3 region: CATSRDGTSGFYEQYF. CDR3 nucleotide sequence: TGTGCCACCAGCAGAGATGGGACTAGCGGATTCTACGAGCAGTACTTC.

The table lists this clonotype with many counts. The chain is built from TRBV10-3 and TRBJ2-7; no reliable D call. Germline CDR1 ENHRY, CDR2 SYGVKD. This CDR3 spans 11 amino acids. Trimming removed 6 bases at V and 0 bases at J, with 3 bases between. CDR3 loop: CAISSSYEQYF. CDR3 DNA: TGTGCCATCAGCAGCTCCTACGAGCAGTACTTC.

The sample holds many counts of this clonotype. The CDR3: CRVHLAGVNEQFF. The CDR3 nucleotides read TGCAGAGTCCACCTAGCGGGAGTGAATGAGCAGTTCTTC. The genes are TRBV20-1 and TRBJ2-1, with 10 positions matching TRBD2. Germline assignment: CDR1 DFQATT and CDR2 SNEGSKA (reference sequence). This CDR3 has 13 amino acids.

This clonotype was recorded at least ten times. This sequence joins TRBV29-1 and TRBJ2-1; 9 positions agree with TRBD1. Germline assignment: CDR1 SQVTM and CDR2 ANQGSEA. The CDR3 extends over 13 amino acids. The junction had 4 bases not matched to a gene; V was cut back by 4 bases and J by 6 bases. The CDR3 region is CSVAGQGPNEQFF. CDR3 nucleotides: TGCAGCGTTGCGGGACAGGGCCCCAATGAGCAGTTCTTC.

For this clonotype: One base away lies a much larger clone, so this may be a sequencing read error. This sequence joins TRBV12-3 or TRBV12-4 and TRBJ2-5, with D possibly matching TRBD1 (5 bases). The CDR3 consists of 12 residues. The germline V and J ends were trimmed by 7 bases and 5 bases, with 11 bases remaining between them. DNA for the CDR3: TGTGCCAGCACCAGGGTCGGGGAGACCCAGTACTTC. Protein product: CASTRVGETQYF.

This clonotype was counted at least ten times. The V gene is TRBV12-3 or TRBV12-4, the J gene TRBJ2-7; D call uncertain. Trimming took 3 bases from V and 6 from J, leaving 9 bases between them. CDR3 length: 12 residues. CDR3 sequence reads: CASSLVSGEQYF. CDR3 nucleotide sequence: TGTGCCAGCAGTTTGGTCTCGGGCGAGCAGTACTTC.

There are many counts of this clonotype. The genes are TRBV12-3 or TRBV12-4 and TRBJ1-2, with D perhaps TRBD1 (5 bases). The V end lost 1 base, the J end lost 12 bases, and 12 bases lay between the germline ends. This CDR3 has 12 residues. CDR3 amino acids: CASSLGQGVNTF. CDR3 sequence (DNA): TGTGCCAGCAGTTTAGGTCAGGGCGTCAACACCTTC.

The chain couples TRBV4-3 to TRBJ2-1, with D possibly TRBD2 on 7 matching bases. The CDR3 spans 17 residues. Trimming took off 0 bases at V and 6 bases at J, with 18 bases between the two ends. Germline V gene data show CDR1 as LGHNA and CDR2 as YSLEER. The CDR3 sequence is CASSQDGGARHPNEQFF. CDR3 sequence (DNA): TGCGCCAGCAGCCAAGATGGGGGGGCTAGACACCCCAATGAGCAGTTCTTC.

This clonotype was seen at least ten times. The genes are TRBV9 and TRBJ2-7; TRBD2 might be the D (6 bases). Germline V gene data show CDR1 as SGDLS and CDR2 as YYNGEE. The CDR3 is 15 residues long. V was pared by 0 bases and J by 5 bases, with 15 bases between. The CDR3 loop reads CASSVDVGSLDEQYF. The DNA for the CDR3 is TGTGCCAGCAGCGTAGATGTCGGGAGTTTAGACGAGCAGTACTTC.

In regard to this clonotype: Possible read error: a much larger clone is one base away. The gene calls are TRBV6-6 and TRBJ2-7; the D is unclear. V lost 6 bases and J lost 2, with 11 bases in between. There are 13 residues in the CDR3. Germline-derived CDR1 and CDR2 are MNHNY and SVGAGI (reference sequence). CDR3 coding DNA: TGTGCCAGCAGCAACGGACGGACCTACGAGCAGTACTTC. Translated, it gives CASSNGRTYEQYF.

This clonotype was seen a few times. This chain connects TRBV20-1 to TRBJ2-1; TRBD1 might be the D (5 bases). V was pared by 1 base and J by 4 bases, with 11 bases between. This CDR3 region has 14 residues. Looked up from germline, CDR1 is DFQATT and CDR2 is SNEGSKA (reference sequence). The CDR3, as DNA: TGCAGTGCTAGAGGAGACAGATCATACAATGAGCAGTTCTTC. Its translation is CSARGDRSYNEQFF.

This clonotype appeared many times. The CDR3 protein is CASSQDRYFSGNTIYF. For the CDR3, the DNA is TGCGCCAGCAGCCAAGATCGCTACTTCTCTGGAAACACCATATATTTT. This sequence joins TRBV4-3 and TRBJ1-3; D remains unclear. Germline V lookup: CDR1 LGHNA, CDR2 YSLEER. This CDR3 has 16 amino acids. V was clipped by 0 bases and J by 0 bases, with 9 bases between them.

This clonotype was observed at least ten times. The chain couples TRBV4-3 to TRBJ2-7; 9 nucleotides agree with TRBD1. With V trimmed by 3 bases and J by 2 bases, 5 bases remained unmatched. CDR1 is LGHNA, CDR2 YSLEER, per germline. The CDR3 is made up of 15 amino acids. Here the CDR3 reads CASSQAGTGTYEQYF. CDR3 nucleotides: TGCGCCAGCAGCCAGGCCGGGACAGGGACCTACGAGCAGTACTTC.

This clonotype was detected only a few times. The chain links TRBV7-2 to TRBJ2-7; TRBD2 is a possible D gene (6 bases). The V end was cut by 4 bases, the J end by 3 bases, with 10 bases between. The germline gives CDR1 SGHTA, CDR2 FQGNSA. This CDR3 has 13 amino acids. CDR3 in DNA: TGTGCCAGCAGCTCACAGGAGGGCTACGAGCAGTACTTC. Protein sequence: CASSSQEGYEQYF.

In this sample, this clonotype turned up many times. The chain joins TRBV12-3 or TRBV12-4 to TRBJ1-2; 10 bases agree with TRBD1. With V trimmed by 4 bases and J by 8 bases, 10 bases remained unmatched. The CDR3 has 15 amino acids. The CDR3 nucleotides are TGTGCCAGCAGTTGGCTGACAGGGGGCGCCGAGGGCTACACCTTC. Amino acids: CASSWLTGGAEGYTF.

The count of this clonotype is one. The chain is built from TRBV7-9 and TRBJ1-2; TRBD1 might be the D (5 bases). Trimming removed 3 bases at V and 4 bases at J, with 18 bases between. From germline, CDR1 is SEHNR and CDR2 FQNEAQ (reference sequence). The length of the CDR3 is 16 residues. This chain's CDR3 is CASSFYSSGHRYGYTF. CDR3 bases: TGTGCCAGCAGCTTTTACTCGTCAGGACACCGCTATGGCTACACCTTC.

This clonotype has just a few counts. The chain links TRBV24-1 to TRBJ2-2, with 8 bases fitting TRBD1. The V gene's germline CDR1 is KGHDR and CDR2 SFDVKD. V trimming: 0 bases; J trimming: 5 bases; junction bases outside the gene matches: 4. CDR3 length: 16 residues. The CDR3 region is CATSDLLTGETGELFF. For the CDR3, the DNA is TGTGCCACCAGTGATTTGCTGACAGGGGAAACCGGGGAGCTGTTTTTT.

This clonotype was seen at least ten times. The rearrangement uses TRBV7-9 and TRBJ1-4, with 9 bases that match TRBD1. Germline V lookup: CDR1 SEHNR, CDR2 FQNEAQ (reference sequence). The V segment lost 2 bases and the J segment 8 bases; nucleotides outside the gene matches: 6. This CDR3 comprises 15 residues. This CDR3 reads CASSLTTGGEEKLFF. CDR3 DNA sequence: TGTGCCAGCAGCTTAACGACAGGGGGTGAGGAAAAACTGTTTTTT.

The chain recombines TRBV12-3 or TRBV12-4 with TRBJ2-1; 9 bases match TRBD2. CDR3 length: 19 amino acids. V gave up 6 bases and J gave up 5 bases; unmatched junction bases: 20. The CDR3 is CASRPSSLAGTSYDNEQFF. The CDR3 bases are TGTGCCAGCAGACCCTCCTCGTTAGCCGGGACTAGCTACGACAATGAGCAGTTCTTC.

This clonotype occurred many times. The genes are TRBV4-2 and TRBJ2-5; D may be TRBD1 (5 bases). Germline V lookup: CDR1 LGHNA, CDR2 YNFKEQ. This CDR3 is built from 14 residues. V was cut by 1 base and J by 0 bases, with 6 bases left in between. CDR3 DNA sequence: TGTGCCAGCAGCCAAGTAGGGGACCAAGAGACCCAGTACTTC. This translates into CASSQVGDQETQYF.

In its sample, this clonotype was seen many times. The gene calls are TRBV20-1 and TRBJ2-2, with D possibly matching TRBD2 (7 bases). This CDR3 has 15 amino acids. V dropped 7 bases and J dropped 4 bases, with 19 bases sitting between them. Germline V lookup: CDR1 DFQATT, CDR2 SNEGSKA (reference sequence). The CDR3 DNA sequence: TGCAGTGGGGAGGGGGGAGGGCCCGGCACCGGGGAGCTGTTTTTT. As protein: CSGEGGGPGTGELFF.

This clonotype has just a few counts. J is TRBJ2-2 and V is TRBV27; 12 nucleotides line up with TRBD2. V shed 3 bases, J shed 4 bases, and the junction held 3 bases outside the gene matches. Germline CDR1 and CDR2: MNHEY and SMNVEV (reference sequence). The CDR3 contains 16 residues. CDR3 residues: CASSFLAGGPTGELFF. The CDR3, as DNA: TGTGCCAGCAGTTTTCTAGCGGGAGGGCCCACCGGGGAGCTGTTTTTT.

Many counts were recorded for this clonotype. At one end the junction does not follow the germline gene, possibly because of a read error. This sequence joins TRBV5-4 and TRBJ2-1; 7 bases are shared with TRBD2. Germline CDR1 SGHNT, CDR2 YYREEE (reference sequence). This CDR3 has 13 residues. The CDR3 coding sequence is TGTGCCAGCAGCACTGAAACGTCGGGGAGGGCCGACTTC. Translating it yields CASSTETSGRADF.